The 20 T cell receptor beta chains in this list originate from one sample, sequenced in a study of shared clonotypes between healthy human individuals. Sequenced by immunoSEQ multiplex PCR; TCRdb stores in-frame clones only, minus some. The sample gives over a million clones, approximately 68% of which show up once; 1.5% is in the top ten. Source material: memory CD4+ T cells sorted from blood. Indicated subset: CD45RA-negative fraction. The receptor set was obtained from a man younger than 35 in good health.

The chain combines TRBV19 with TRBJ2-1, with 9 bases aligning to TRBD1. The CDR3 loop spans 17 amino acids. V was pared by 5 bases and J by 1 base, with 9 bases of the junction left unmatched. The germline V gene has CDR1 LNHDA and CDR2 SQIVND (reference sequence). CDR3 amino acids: CASSSRQGVRSYNEQFF. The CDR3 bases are TGTGCCAGTAGTTCGCGACAGGGGGTAAGGTCCTACAATGAGCAGTTCTTC.

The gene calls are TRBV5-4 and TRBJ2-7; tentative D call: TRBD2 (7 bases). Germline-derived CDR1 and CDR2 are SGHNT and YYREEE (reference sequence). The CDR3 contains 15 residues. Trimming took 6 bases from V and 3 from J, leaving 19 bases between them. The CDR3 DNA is TGTGCCAGCACTCCCAGGGGAGGCGGGAGCTACGAGCAGTACTTC. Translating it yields CASTPRGGGSYEQYF. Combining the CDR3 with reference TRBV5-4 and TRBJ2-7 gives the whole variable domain ETGVTQSPTHLIKTRGQQVTLRCSSQSGHNTVSWYQQALGQGPQFIFQYYREEENGRGNFPPRFSGLQFPNYSSELNVNALELDDSALYLCASTPRGGGSYEQYFGPGTRLTVT.

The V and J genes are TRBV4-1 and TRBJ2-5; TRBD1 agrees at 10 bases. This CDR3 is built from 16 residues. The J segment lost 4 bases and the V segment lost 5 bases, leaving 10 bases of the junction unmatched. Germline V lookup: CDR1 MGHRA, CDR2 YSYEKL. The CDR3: CASSKIGQGGGETQYF. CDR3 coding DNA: TGCGCCAGCAGCAAAATCGGACAGGGGGGTGGAGAGACCCAGTACTTC.

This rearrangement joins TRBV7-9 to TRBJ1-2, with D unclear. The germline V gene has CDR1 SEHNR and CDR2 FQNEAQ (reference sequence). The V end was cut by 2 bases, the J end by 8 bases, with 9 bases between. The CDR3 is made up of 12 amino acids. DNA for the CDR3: TGTGCCAGCAGCTTACCCGGGGAGGGCTACACCTTC. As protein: CASSLPGEGYTF.

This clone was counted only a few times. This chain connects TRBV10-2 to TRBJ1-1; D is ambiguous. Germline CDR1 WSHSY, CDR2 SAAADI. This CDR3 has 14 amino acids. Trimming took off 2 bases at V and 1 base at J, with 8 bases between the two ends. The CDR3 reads CASSEMSGNTEAFF. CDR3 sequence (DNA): TGCGCCAGCAGTGAGATGAGCGGGAACACTGAAGCTTTCTTT.

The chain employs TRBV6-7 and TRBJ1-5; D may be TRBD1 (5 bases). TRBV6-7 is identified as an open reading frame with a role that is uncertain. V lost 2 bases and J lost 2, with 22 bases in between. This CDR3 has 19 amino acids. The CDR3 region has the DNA TGTGCCAGCAGTTACCCTGACAGTTACCGAGCCAGGGGCAATCAGCCCCAGCATTTT. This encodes CASSYPDSYRARGNQPQHF.

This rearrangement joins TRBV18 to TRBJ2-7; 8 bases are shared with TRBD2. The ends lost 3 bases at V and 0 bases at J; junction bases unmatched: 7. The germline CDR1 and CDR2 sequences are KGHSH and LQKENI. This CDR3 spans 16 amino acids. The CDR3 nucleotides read TGTGCCAGCTCACCTGGCCTAGCGGGTACCTCCTACGAGCAGTACTTC. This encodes CASSPGLAGTSYEQYF.

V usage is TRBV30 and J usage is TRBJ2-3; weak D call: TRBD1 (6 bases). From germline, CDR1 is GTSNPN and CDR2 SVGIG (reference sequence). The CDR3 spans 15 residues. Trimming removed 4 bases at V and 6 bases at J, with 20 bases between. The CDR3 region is CAWTATGIKVDTQYF. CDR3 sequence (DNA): TGTGCCTGGACCGCCACAGGGATTAAAGTGGATACGCAGTATTTT.

CDR3 nucleotide sequence: TGTGCCAGCAGCTTAAAAGGACTAGCGGACAATGAGCAGTTCTTC. Translation gives CASSLKGLADNEQFF. This chain uses TRBV5-6 with TRBJ2-1, with 10 bases that match TRBD2. The J segment lost 5 bases and the V segment lost 2 bases, leaving 4 bases of the junction unmatched. The CDR3 runs 15 residues. Per the germline V gene, CDR1 is SGHDT and CDR2 is YYEEEE.

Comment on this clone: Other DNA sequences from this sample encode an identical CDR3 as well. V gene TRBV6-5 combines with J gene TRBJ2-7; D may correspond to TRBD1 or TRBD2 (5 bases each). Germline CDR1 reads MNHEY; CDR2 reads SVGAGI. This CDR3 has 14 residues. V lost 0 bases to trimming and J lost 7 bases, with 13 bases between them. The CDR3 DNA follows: TGTGCCAGCAGTTACTCGCTTCAGGGACGGGAGCAGTACTTC. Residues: CASSYSLQGREQYF.

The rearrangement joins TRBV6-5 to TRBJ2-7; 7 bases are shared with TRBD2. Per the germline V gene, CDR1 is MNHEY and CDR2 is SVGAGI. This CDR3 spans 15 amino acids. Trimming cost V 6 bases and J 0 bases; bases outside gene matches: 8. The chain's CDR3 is CASRVGTKVSYEQYF. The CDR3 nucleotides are TGTGCCAGCAGAGTCGGGACTAAGGTCTCCTACGAGCAGTACTTC.

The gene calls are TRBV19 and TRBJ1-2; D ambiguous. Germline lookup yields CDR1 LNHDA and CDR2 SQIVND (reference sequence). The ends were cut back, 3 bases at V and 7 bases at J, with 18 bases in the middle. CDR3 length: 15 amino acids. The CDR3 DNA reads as TGTGCCAGTAGTATCTGGGCTAATCCCTCGGGTGGCTACACCTTC. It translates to CASSIWANPSGGYTF. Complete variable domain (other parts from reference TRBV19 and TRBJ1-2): DGGITQSPKYLFRKEGQNVTLSCEQNLNHDAMYWYRQDPGQGLRLIYYSQIVNDFQKGDIAEGYSVSREKKESFPLTVTSAQKNPTAFYLCASSIWANPSGGYTFGSGTRLTVV.

CDR3 DNA: TGTGCCAGCAGTGAGGGCTTCTTCACAGATACGCAGTATTTT. Protein: CASSEGFFTDTQYF. The rearrangement joins TRBV6-1 to TRBJ2-3; D remains ambiguous. This CDR3 contains 14 residues. The germline gives CDR1 MNHNS, CDR2 SASEGT. Trimming shortened V by 3 bases and J by 2 bases, and 9 bases separated the two germline ends.

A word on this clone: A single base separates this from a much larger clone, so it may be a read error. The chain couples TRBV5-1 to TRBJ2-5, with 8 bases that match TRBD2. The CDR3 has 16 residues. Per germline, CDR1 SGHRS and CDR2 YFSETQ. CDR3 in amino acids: CVSSLRPSGSQETQYF. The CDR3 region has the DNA TGCGTCAGCAGCTTAAGGCCTAGCGGGTCCCAAGAGACCCAGTACTTC.

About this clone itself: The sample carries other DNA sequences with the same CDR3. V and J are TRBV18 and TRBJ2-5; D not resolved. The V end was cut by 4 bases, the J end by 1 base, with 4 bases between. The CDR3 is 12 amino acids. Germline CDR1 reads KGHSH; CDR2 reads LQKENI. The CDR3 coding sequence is TGTGCCAGCTCACTAGCCCAAGAGACCCAGTACTTC. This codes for CASSLAQETQYF.

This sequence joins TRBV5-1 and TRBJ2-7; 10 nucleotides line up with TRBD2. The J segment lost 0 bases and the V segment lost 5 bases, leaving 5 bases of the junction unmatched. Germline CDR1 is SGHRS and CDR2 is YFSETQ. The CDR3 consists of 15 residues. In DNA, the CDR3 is TGCGCCAGCAGAACTATAGCGGGGGGCTCCTACGAGCAGTACTTC. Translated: CASRTIAGGSYEQYF.

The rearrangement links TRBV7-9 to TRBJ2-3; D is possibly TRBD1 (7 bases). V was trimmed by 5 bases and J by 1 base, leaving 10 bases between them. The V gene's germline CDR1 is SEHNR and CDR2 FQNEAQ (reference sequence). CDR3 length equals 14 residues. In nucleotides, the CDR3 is TGTGCCAGCAGCCCCAGGGGGGGCACAGATACGCAGTATTTT. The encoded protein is CASSPRGGTDTQYF.

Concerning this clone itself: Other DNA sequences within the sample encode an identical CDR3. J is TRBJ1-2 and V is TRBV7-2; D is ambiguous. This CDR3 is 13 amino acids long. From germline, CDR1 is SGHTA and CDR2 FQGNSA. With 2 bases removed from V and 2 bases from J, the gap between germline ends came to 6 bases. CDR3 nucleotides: TGTGCCAGCAGCTTACTGGCGAACTATGGCTACACCTTC. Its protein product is CASSLLANYGYTF.

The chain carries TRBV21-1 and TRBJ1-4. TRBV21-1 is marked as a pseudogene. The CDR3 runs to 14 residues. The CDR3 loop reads CASSLTGKGEKLFF. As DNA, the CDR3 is TGTGCCAGCAGCCTCACGGGAAAAGGTGAAAAACTGTTTTTT.

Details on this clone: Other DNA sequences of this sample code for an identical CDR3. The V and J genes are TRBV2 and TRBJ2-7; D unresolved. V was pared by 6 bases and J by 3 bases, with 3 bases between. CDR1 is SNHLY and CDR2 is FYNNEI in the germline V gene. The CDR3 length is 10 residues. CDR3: CASSDYEQYF. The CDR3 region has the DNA TGTGCCAGCAGCGACTACGAGCAGTACTTC.